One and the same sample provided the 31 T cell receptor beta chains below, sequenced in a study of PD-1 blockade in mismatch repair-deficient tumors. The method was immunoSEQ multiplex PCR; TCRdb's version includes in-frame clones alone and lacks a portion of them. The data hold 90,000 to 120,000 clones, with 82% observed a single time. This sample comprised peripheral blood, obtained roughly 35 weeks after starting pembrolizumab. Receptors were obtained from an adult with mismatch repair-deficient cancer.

This CDR3 reads CASSFDGSNTEAFF. CDR3 sequence (DNA): TGTGCCAGCAGCTTTGACGGGTCGAACACTGAAGCTTTCTTT. V usage is TRBV7-3 and J usage is TRBJ1-1; D gene uncertain. CDR1 SGHTA and CDR2 FQGTGA come from the germline V gene. V lost 3 bases and J lost 1, with 9 bases in between. The CDR3 has 14 amino acids. The variable domain in full, completed from reference TRBV7-3 and TRBJ1-1, reads GAGVSQTPSNKVTEKGKYVELRCDPISGHTALYWYRQSLGQGPEFLIYFQGTGAADDSGLPNDRFFAVRPEGSVSTLKIQRTERGDSAVYLCASSFDGSNTEAFFGQGTRLTVV.

Here the CDR3 reads CAWSNRGLGGYTF. The DNA for the CDR3 is TGTGCCTGGAGTAACAGGGGGCTCGGGGGCTACACCTTC. V usage is TRBV30 and J usage is TRBJ1-2, with TRBD1 matching 9 bases. Germline CDR1 and CDR2: GTSNPN and SVGIG (reference sequence). The CDR3 has 13 amino acids. V lost 2 bases and J lost 8; bases outside the gene matches: 6. Based on the CDR3 plus reference TRBV30 and TRBJ1-2, the full variable domain is SQTIHQWPATLVQPVGSPLSLECTVEGTSNPNLYWYRQAAGRGLQLLFYSVGIGQISSEVPQNLSASRPQDRQFILSSKKLLLSDSGFYLCAWSNRGLGGYTFGSGTRLTVV.

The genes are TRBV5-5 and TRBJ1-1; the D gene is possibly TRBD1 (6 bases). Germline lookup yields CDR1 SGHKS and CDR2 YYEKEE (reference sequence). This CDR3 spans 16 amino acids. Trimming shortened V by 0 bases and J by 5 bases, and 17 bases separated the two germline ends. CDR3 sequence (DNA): TGTGCCAGCAGCTTGGCCGCCGGGGGGCGAAGAACTGAAGCTTTCTTT. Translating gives CASSLAAGGRRTEAFF.

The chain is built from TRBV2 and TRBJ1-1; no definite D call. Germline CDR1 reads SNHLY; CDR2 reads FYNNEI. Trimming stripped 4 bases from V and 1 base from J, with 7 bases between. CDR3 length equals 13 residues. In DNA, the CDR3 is TGTGCCAGCAGTGTGTTAGGGAACACTGAAGCTTTCTTT. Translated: CASSVLGNTEAFF.

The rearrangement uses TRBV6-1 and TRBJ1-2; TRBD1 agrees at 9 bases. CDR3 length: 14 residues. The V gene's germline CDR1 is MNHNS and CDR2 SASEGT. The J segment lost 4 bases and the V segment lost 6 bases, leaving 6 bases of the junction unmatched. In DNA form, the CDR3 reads TGTGCCAGCAGAACAGGGGGCTCGAGCTATGGCTACACCTTC. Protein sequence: CASRTGGSSYGYTF.

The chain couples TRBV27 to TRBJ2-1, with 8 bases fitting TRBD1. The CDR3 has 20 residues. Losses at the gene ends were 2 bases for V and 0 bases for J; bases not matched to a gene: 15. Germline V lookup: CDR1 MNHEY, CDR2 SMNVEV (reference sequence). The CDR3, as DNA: TGTGCCAGCAGTTTACGACAGGGGACTTTGCGTTCCCCCTCCTACAATGAGCAGTTCTTC. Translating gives CASSLRQGTLRSPSYNEQFF.

CDR3 coding DNA: TGTGCCAGCTTAGAAAACACTGAAGCTTTCTTT. This encodes CASLENTEAFF. The J gene is TRBJ1-1, the V gene TRBV25-1; no reliable D call. V was pared by 8 bases and J by 2 bases, with 6 bases between. Germline CDR1 is MGHDK and CDR2 is SYGVNS. The CDR3 length is 11 residues.

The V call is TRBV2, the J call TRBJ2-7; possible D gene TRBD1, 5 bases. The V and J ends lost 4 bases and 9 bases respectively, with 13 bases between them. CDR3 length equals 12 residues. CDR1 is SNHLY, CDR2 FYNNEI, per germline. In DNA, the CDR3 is TGTGCCAGCAGTGTGACAGAGAAGGTGCAGTACTTC. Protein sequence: CASSVTEKVQYF.

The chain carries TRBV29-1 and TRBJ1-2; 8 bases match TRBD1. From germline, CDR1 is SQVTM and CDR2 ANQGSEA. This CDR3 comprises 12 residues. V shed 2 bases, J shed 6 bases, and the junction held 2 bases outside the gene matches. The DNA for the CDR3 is TGCAGCGTTGAAACGGGACAGGATGGCTACACCTTC. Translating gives CSVETGQDGYTF.

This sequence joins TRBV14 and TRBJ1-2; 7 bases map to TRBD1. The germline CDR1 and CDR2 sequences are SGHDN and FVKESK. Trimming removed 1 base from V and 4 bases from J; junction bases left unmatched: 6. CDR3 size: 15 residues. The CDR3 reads CASSQVATGIYGYTF. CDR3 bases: TGTGCCAGCAGCCAAGTCGCGACAGGGATCTATGGCTACACCTTC.

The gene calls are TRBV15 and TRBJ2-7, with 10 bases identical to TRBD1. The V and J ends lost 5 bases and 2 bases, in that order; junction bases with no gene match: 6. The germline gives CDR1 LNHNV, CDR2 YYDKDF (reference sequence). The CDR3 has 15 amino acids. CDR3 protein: CATSLRTGGTYEQYF. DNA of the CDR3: TGTGCCACCAGCCTCCGGACAGGGGGAACCTACGAGCAGTACTTC.

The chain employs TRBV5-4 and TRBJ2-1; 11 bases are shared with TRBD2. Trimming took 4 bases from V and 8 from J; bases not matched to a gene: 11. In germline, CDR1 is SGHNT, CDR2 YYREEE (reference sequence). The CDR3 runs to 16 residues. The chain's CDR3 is CASSPRALAGEDEQFF. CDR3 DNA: TGTGCCAGCAGCCCGCGGGCACTAGCGGGAGAAGATGAGCAGTTCTTC.

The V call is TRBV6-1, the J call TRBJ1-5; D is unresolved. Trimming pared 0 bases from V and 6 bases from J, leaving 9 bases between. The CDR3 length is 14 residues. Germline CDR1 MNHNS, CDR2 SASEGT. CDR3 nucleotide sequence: TGTGCCAGCAGTGAAGCGAGCCGTTCTCAGCCCCAGCATTTT. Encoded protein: CASSEASRSQPQHF.

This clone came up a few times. CDR3 residues: CATSRRGLSYEQYF. The CDR3, as DNA: TGTGCCACCAGCAGGAGGGGACTTTCCTACGAGCAGTACTTC. The V gene is TRBV15, the J gene TRBJ2-7; D might be TRBD2 (6 bases). Trimming shortened V by 3 bases and J by 1 base, and 10 bases separated the two germline ends. The CDR3 spans 14 residues. Germline CDR1 is LNHNV and CDR2 is YYDKDF (reference sequence).

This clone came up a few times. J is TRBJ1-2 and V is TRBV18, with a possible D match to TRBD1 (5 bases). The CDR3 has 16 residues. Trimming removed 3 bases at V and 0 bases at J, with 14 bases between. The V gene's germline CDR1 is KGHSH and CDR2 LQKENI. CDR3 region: CASSPPKRDPNYGYTF. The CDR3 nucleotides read TGTGCCAGCTCACCTCCCAAAAGGGACCCTAACTATGGCTACACCTTC. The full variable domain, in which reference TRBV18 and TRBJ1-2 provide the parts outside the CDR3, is NAGVMQNPRHLVRRRGQEARLRCSPMKGHSHVYWYRQLPEEGLKFMVYLQKENIIDESGMPKERFSAEFPKEGPSILRIQQVVRGDSAAYFCASSPPKRDPNYGYTFGSGTRLTVV.

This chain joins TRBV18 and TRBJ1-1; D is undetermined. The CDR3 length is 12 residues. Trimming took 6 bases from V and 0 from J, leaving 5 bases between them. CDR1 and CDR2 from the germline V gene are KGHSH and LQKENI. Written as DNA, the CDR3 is TGTGCCAGCTCCCAGATGAACACTGAAGCTTTCTTT. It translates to CASSQMNTEAFF.

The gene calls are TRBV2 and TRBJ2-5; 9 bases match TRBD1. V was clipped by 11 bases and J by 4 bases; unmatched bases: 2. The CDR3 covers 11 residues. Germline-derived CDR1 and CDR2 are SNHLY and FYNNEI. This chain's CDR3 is CAAGQGETQYF. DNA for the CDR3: TGTGCCGCGGGACAGGGAGAGACCCAGTACTTC.

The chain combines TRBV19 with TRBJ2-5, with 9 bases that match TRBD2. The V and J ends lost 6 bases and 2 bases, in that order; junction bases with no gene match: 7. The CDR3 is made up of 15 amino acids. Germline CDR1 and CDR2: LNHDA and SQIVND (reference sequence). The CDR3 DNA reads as TGTGCCAGTAGCTGGGCGGGAGGGTTTCAAGAGACCCAGTACTTC. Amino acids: CASSWAGGFQETQYF.

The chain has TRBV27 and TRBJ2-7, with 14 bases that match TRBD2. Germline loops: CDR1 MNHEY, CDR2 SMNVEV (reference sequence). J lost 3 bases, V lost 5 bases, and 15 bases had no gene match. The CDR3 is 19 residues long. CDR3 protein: CASSGAVGLAGVDLYEQYF. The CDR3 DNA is TGTGCCAGCAGTGGCGCGGTGGGACTAGCGGGAGTAGACCTCTACGAGCAGTACTTC.

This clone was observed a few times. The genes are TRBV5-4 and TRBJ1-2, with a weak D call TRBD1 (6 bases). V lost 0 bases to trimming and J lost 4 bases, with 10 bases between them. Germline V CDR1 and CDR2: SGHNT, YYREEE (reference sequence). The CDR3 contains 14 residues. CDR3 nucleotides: TGTGCCAGCAGCTTGGAGACAGGAACCTATGGCTACACCTTC. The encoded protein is CASSLETGTYGYTF.

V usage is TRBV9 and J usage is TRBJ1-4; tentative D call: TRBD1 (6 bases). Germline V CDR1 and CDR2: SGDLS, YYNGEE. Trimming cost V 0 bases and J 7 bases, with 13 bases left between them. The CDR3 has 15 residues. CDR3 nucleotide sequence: TGTGCCAGCAGCGTAGGACAGGCCTTGGGTGAAAAACTGTTTTTT. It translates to CASSVGQALGEKLFF.

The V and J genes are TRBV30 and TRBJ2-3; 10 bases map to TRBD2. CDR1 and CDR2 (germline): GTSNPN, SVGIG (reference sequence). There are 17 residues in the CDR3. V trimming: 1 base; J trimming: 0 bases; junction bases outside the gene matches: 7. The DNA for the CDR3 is TGTGCCTGGAGTGGACTAGCGGGTTCGTCTAGCACAGATACGCAGTATTTT. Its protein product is CAWSGLAGSSSTDTQYF.

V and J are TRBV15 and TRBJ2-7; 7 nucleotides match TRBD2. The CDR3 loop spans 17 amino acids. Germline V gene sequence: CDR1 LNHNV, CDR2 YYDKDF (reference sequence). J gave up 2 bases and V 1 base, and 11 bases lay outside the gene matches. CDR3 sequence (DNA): TGTGCCACCAGCAGAGTCCCGACGGGGGGAAAACCCTACGAGCAGTACTTC. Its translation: CATSRVPTGGKPYEQYF.

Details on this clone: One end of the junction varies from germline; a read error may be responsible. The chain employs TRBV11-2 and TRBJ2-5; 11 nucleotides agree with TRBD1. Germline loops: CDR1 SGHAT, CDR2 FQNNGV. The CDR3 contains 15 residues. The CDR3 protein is CASSLGQGARETQYF. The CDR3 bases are TGTGCCAGCAGTTTAGGACAGGGGGCGCGGGAGACCCAGTACTTC.

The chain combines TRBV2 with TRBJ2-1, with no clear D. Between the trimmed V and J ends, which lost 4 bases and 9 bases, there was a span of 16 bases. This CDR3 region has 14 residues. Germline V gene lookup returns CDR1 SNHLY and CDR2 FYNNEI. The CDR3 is CASSVRLETREQFF. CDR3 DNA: TGTGCCAGCAGTGTGAGGCTAGAGACTCGTGAGCAGTTCTTC.

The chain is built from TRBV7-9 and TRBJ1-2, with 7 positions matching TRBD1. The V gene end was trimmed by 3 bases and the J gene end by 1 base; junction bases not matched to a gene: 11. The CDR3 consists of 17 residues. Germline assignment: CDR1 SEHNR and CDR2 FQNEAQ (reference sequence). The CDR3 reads CASSFSYRGDGNYGYTF. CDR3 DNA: TGTGCCAGCAGCTTCTCCTACAGGGGAGATGGTAACTATGGCTACACCTTC. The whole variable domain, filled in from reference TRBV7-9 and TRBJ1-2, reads DTGVSQNPRHKITKRGQNVTFRCDPISEHNRLYWYRQTLGQGPEFLTYFQNEAQLEKSRLLSDRFSAERPKGSFSTLEIQRTEQGDSAMYLCASSFSYRGDGNYGYTFGSGTRLTVV.

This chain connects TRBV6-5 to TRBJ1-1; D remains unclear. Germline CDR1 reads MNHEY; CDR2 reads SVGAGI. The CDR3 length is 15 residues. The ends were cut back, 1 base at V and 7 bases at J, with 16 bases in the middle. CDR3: CASSYFGKAIFEAFF. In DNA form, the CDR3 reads TGTGCCAGCAGTTACTTCGGGAAAGCGATCTTTGAAGCTTTCTTT.

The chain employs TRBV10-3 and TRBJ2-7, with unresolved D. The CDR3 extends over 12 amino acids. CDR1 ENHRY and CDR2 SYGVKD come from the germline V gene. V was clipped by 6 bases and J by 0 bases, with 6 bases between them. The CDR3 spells CAISSLSYEQYF. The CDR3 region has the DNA TGTGCCATCAGCTCCCTCTCCTACGAGCAGTACTTC.

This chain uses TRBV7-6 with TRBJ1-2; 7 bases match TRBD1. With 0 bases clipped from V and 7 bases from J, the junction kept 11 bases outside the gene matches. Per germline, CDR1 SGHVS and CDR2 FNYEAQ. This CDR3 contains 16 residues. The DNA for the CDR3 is TGTGCCAGCAGCTTAGCACCGCCAGGGGGGGCGAGTGGCTACACCTTC. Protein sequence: CASSLAPPGGASGYTF.

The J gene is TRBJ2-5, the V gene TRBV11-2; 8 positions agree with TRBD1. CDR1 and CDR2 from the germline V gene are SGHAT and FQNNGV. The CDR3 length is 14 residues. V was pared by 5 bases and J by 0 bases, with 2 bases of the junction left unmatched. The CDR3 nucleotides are TGTGCCAGCAGCCGACAGGGGTACCAAGAGACCCAGTACTTC. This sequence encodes CASSRQGYQETQYF.

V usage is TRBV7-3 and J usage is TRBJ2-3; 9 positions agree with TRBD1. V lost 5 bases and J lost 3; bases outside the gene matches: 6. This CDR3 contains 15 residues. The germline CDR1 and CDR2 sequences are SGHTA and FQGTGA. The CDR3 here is CASSITGGATDTQYF. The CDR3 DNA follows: TGTGCCAGCAGCATCACAGGGGGCGCGACAGATACGCAGTATTTT.